This entry describes one T cell receptor (beta chain). The same CDR3 can be traced to other DNA sequences in this sample. This sample was taken from a study of siplizumab effects on memory and regulatory T cells. The method was immunoSEQ multiplex PCR; TCRdb's version includes in-frame clones alone and lacks a portion of them. Of tens of thousands of clones listed, around 96% were seen once; the top ten hold about 0.091%. Unstimulated naive, memory, effector memory and TEMRA subsets were also sequenced, drawn from three donor pairs. The CDR3 has 15 residues. Germline CDR1 reads LNHDA; CDR2 reads SQIVND (reference sequence). With V trimmed by 7 bases and J by 1 base, 7 bases remained unmatched.

Sequenced: naive CD8+ T cells sorted from blood. V gene TRBV19 combines with J gene TRBJ2-1; TRBD2 agrees at 7 bases. The TCR originated in a human donor in good health. CDR3 region: CASKDAGVSYNEQFF. CDR3 coding DNA: TGTGCCAGTAAAGACGCGGGGGTGTCCTACAATGAGCAGTTCTTC. The variable domain in full, with the rest retrieved from reference TRBV19 and TRBJ2-1, is DGGITQSPKYLFRKEGQNVTLSCEQNLNHDAMYWYRQDPGQGLRLIYYSQIVNDFQKGDIAEGYSVSREKKESFPLTVTSAQKNPTAFYLCASKDAGVSYNEQFFGPGTRLTVL.